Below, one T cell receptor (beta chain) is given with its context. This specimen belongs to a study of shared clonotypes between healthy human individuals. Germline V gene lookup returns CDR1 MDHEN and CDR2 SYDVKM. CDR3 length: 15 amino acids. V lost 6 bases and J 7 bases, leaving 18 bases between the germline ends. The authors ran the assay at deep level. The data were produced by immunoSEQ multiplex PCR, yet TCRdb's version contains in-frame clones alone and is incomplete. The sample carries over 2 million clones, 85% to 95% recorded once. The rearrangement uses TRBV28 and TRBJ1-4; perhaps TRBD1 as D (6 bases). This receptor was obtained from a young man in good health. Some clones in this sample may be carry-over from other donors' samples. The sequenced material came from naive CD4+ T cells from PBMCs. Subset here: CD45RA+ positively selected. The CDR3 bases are TGTGCCAGCAGAGCACTAGGTTTAGGGGGTGAAAAACTGTTTTTT. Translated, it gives CASRALGLGGEKLFF.